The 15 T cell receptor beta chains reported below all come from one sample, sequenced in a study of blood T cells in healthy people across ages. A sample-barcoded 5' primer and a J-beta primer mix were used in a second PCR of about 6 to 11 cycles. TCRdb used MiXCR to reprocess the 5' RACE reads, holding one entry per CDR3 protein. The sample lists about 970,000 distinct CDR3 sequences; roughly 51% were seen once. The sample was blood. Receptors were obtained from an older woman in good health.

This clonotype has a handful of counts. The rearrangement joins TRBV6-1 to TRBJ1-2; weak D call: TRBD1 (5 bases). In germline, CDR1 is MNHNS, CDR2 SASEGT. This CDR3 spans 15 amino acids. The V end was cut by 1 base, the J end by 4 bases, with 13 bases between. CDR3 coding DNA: TGTGCCAGCAGTGAAGAGGTCGGGACCGTCTATGGCTACACCTTC. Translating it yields CASSEEVGTVYGYTF.

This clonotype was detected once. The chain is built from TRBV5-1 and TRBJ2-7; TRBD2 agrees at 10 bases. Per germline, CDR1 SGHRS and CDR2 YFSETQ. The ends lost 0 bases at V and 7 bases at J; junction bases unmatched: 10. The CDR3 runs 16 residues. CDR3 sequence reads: CASSLVVAGGLNEQYF. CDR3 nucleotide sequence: TGCGCCAGCAGCTTGGTAGTAGCGGGAGGTCTCAATGAGCAGTACTTC.

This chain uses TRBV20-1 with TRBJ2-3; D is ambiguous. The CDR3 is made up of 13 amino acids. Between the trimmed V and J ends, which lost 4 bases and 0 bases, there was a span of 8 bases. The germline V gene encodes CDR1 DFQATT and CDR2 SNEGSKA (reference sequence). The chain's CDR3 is CSAKVSSTDTQYF. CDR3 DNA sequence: TGCAGTGCTAAAGTTTCCAGCACAGATACGCAGTATTTT.

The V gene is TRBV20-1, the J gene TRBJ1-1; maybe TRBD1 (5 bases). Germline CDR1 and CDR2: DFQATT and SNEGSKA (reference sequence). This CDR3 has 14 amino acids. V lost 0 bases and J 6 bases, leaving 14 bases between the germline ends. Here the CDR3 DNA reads TGCAGTGCTAGAGATGTCAGGGAGCGCGCTGAAGCTTTCTTT. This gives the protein CSARDVRERAEAFF.

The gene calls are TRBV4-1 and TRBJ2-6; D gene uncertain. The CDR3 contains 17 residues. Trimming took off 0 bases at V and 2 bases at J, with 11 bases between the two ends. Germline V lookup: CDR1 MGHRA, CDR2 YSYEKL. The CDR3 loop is CASSQDSRPPGANVLTF. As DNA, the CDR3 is TGCGCCAGCAGCCAAGATAGTAGGCCCCCTGGGGCCAACGTCCTGACTTTC.

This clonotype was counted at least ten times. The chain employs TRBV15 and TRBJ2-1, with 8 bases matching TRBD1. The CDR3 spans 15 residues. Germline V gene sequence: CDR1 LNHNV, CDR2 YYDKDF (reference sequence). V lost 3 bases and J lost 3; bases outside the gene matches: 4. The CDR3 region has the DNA TGTGCCACCAGCAGCAGGGGGCACGGCTACAATGAGCAGTTCTTC. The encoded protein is CATSSRGHGYNEQFF.

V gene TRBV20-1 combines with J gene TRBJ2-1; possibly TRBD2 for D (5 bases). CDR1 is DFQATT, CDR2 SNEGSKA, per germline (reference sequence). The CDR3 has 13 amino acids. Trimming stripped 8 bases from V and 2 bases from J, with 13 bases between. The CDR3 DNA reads TGCAGTCTCCGAGCGGTCACCTACAATGAGCAGTTCTTC. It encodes CSLRAVTYNEQFF.

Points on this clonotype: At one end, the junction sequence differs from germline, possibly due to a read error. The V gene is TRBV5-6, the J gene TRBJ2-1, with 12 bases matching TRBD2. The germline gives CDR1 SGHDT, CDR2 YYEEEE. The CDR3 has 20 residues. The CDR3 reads CACSSLILTGLTSGSNEQFF. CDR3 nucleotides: TGTGCCTGCAGCTCACTAATACTGACAGGGCTGACTAGCGGGAGCAATGAGCAGTTCTTC.

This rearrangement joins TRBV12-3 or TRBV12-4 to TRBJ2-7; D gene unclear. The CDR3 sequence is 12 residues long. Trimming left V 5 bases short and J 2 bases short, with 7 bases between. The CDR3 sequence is CASSPAAYEQYF. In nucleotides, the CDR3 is TGTGCCAGCAGTCCCGCGGCCTACGAGCAGTACTTC.

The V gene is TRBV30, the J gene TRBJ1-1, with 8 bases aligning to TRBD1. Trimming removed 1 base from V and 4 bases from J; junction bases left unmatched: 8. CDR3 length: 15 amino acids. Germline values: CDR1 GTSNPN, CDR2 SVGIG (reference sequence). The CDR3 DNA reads TGTGCCTGGAGTGATTTAAACAGGGGGTCCACTGAAGCTTTCTTT. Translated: CAWSDLNRGSTEAFF.

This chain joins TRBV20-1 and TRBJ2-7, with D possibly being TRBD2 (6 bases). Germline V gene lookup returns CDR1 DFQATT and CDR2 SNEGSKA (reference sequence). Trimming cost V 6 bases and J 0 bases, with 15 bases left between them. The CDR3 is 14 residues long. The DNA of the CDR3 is TGCAGTGCAGACGCCCGGGGGAACTCCTACGAGCAGTACTTC. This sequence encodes CSADARGNSYEQYF.

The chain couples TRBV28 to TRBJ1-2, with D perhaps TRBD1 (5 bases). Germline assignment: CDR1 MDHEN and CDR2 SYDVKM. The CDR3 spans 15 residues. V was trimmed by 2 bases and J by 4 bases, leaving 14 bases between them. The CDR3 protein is CASSLDRDGLYGYTF. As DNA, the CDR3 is TGTGCCAGCAGTTTAGATCGGGACGGACTCTATGGCTACACCTTC.

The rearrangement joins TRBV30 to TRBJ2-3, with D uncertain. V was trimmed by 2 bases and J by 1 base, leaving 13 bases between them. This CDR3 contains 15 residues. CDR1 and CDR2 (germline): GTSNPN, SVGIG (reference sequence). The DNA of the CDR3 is TGTGCCTGGAGTCCACTTGGCGCAGGCACAGATACGCAGTATTTT. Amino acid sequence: CAWSPLGAGTDTQYF.

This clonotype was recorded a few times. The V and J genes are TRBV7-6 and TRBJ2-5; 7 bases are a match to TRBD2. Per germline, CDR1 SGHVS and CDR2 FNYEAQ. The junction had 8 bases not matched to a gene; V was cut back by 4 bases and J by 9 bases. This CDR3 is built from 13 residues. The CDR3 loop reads CASSSNQRGAQYF. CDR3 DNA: TGTGCCAGCAGCTCCAACCAACGGGGGGCCCAGTACTTC.

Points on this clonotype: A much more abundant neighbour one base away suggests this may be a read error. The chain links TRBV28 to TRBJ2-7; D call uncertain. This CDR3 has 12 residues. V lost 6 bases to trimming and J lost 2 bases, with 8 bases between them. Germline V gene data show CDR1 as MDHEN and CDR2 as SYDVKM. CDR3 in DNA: TGTGCCAGCAGGTCCTCTACCTACGAGCAGTACTTC. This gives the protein CASRSSTYEQYF.